The next 21 T cell receptor beta chains were all read from a single sample in a study of blood T cell repertoires in COVID-19. Assay used: immunoSEQ multiplex PCR; TCRdb lists only in-frame clones, some missing. The table lists some 240,000 clones, roughly 80% of them singletons. Material: peripheral blood. The receptors originated from a woman in her 70s with COVID-19, enrolled during active disease.

This chain's CDR3 is CAWSPPGLAGGAGELFF. The CDR3 coding sequence is TGTGCCTGGAGTCCCCCGGGACTAGCGGGAGGGGCCGGGGAGCTGTTTTTT. This chain links TRBV30 with TRBJ2-2; 16 nucleotides line up with TRBD2. Unmatched junction bases numbered 6, after V lost 2 bases and J lost 6 bases. The CDR3 loop spans 17 amino acids. The germline V gene has CDR1 GTSNPN and CDR2 SVGIG (reference sequence).

The J gene is TRBJ1-5, the V gene TRBV27; TRBD1 matches 10 bases. The CDR3 consists of 15 residues. Germline CDR1 and CDR2: MNHEY and SMNVEV (reference sequence). V lost 10 bases, J lost 6 bases, and 12 bases stayed unmatched. The CDR3, as DNA: TGTGCCACCCAGATCGGGACAGGGGTGGGTCAGCCCCAGCATTTT. This codes for CATQIGTGVGQPQHF.

V is TRBV18 and J is TRBJ1-2; D gene ambiguous. V lost 2 bases and J 1 base, leaving 11 bases between the germline ends. The CDR3 is 15 residues long. Germline V gene lookup returns CDR1 KGHSH and CDR2 LQKENI. The chain's CDR3 is CASSPVTSDNYGYTF. In nucleotides, the CDR3 is TGTGCCAGCTCACCAGTCACATCAGATAACTATGGCTACACCTTC.

This chain links TRBV28 with TRBJ2-7; D not resolved. Trimming pared 1 base from V and 7 bases from J, leaving 8 bases between. This CDR3 spans 12 amino acids. Per the germline V gene, CDR1 is MDHEN and CDR2 is SYDVKM. DNA of the CDR3: TGTGCCAGCAGTTTATTCCCTCGGGAGCAGTACTTC. This sequence encodes CASSLFPREQYF.

The table lists this clone with a count of one. The rearrangement joins TRBV28 to TRBJ1-2, with TRBD1 matching 8 bases. CDR3 length equals 14 residues. CDR1 MDHEN and CDR2 SYDVKM come from the germline V gene. The junction had 7 bases not matched to a gene; V was cut back by 5 bases and J by 5 bases. CDR3 sequence: CASSLGGQDYGYTF. As DNA, the CDR3 is TGTGCCAGCAGTCTAGGGGGACAGGATTATGGCTACACCTTC.

The V and J genes are TRBV5-1 and TRBJ1-1; possibly TRBD1 for D (5 bases). CDR1 is SGHRS, CDR2 YFSETQ, per germline. The CDR3 runs to 16 residues. Trimming took 0 bases from V and 4 from J, leaving 16 bases between them. CDR3: CASSLARGGFGTEAFF. In DNA form, the CDR3 reads TGCGCCAGCAGCTTGGCCCGGGGGGGATTTGGCACTGAAGCTTTCTTT.

J is TRBJ2-1 and V is TRBV24-1; TRBD2 matches 10 bases. Germline V CDR1 and CDR2: KGHDR, SFDVKD. CDR3 length equals 19 residues. V shed 9 bases, J shed 0 bases, and the junction held 16 bases outside the gene matches. As DNA, the CDR3 is TGTGCCACCGCTAAAAGCGGGAGGGCCGAGGGAAGCTCCTACAATGAGCAGTTCTTC. It specifies CATAKSGRAEGSSYNEQFF.

In its sample, this clone was seen a few times. J is TRBJ2-3 and V is TRBV18; TRBD1 aligns across 8 bases. V lost 0 bases, J lost 0 bases, and 11 bases stayed unmatched. This CDR3 has 19 residues. Germline V CDR1 and CDR2: KGHSH, LQKENI. CDR3 sequence: CASSPPGQGAFPSTDTQYF. The CDR3 DNA is TGTGCCAGCTCACCACCTGGGCAGGGGGCCTTCCCTAGCACAGATACGCAGTATTTT.

The V call is TRBV30, the J call TRBJ2-7, with 8 bases matching TRBD2. J gave up 0 bases and V 2 bases, and 6 bases lay outside the gene matches. This CDR3 comprises 15 residues. In germline, CDR1 is GTSNPN, CDR2 SVGIG (reference sequence). DNA of the CDR3: TGTGCCTGGAGTTCAGCGGGAGCATTCTCCTACGAGCAGTACTTC. Protein product: CAWSSAGAFSYEQYF.

This sequence joins TRBV5-1 and TRBJ2-7; a weak D match, TRBD1 (6 bases). The germline gives CDR1 SGHRS, CDR2 YFSETQ. Trimming took 4 bases from V and 5 from J, leaving 19 bases between them. CDR3 length: 15 amino acids. This chain's CDR3 is CASSTLPTGSNEQYF. For the CDR3, the DNA is TGCGCCAGCAGCACCCTACCTACAGGGTCCAACGAGCAGTACTTC.

J is TRBJ2-1 and V is TRBV6-6, with D possibly being TRBD1 (6 bases). The ends were cut back, 6 bases at V and 9 bases at J, with 21 bases in the middle. Germline values: CDR1 MNHNY, CDR2 SVGAGI (reference sequence). CDR3 length: 15 residues. The CDR3 protein is CASRRGKVESGEQFF. CDR3 in DNA: TGTGCCAGCAGGAGGGGGAAGGTAGAATCGGGTGAGCAGTTCTTC.

The rearrangement uses TRBV3-1 (or the pseudogene TRBV3-2) and TRBJ2-7; 7 bases align to TRBD1. Per germline, CDR1 LGHDT and CDR2 YNNKEL (reference sequence). V trimming: 3 bases; J trimming: 0 bases; junction bases outside the gene matches: 14. This CDR3 comprises 18 residues. The DNA of the CDR3 is TGTGCCAGCAGCCATCACGCGACAAGACAGGGAGCCTCCTACGAGCAGTACTTC. Translated, it gives CASSHHATRQGASYEQYF.

Written as DNA, the CDR3 is TGTGCCAGCAGTTTACAGGGGGGAACAACTAATGAAAAACTGTTTTTT. Its translation: CASSLQGGTTNEKLFF. The chain employs TRBV28 and TRBJ1-4; TRBD1 aligns across 7 bases. This CDR3 has 16 residues. From germline, CDR1 is MDHEN and CDR2 SYDVKM. Trimming removed 2 bases from V and 0 bases from J; junction bases left unmatched: 3.

V and J are TRBV11-2 and TRBJ1-6, with D possibly TRBD1 on 6 matching bases. The germline CDR1 and CDR2 sequences are SGHAT and FQNNGV. Trimming cost V 3 bases and J 10 bases, with 16 bases left between them. CDR3 length: 15 residues. The chain's CDR3 is CASSFRDTLGSPLHF. DNA for the CDR3: TGTGCCAGCAGCTTCCGGGACACCCTCGGATCACCCCTCCACTTT.

This clone has more than one count but fewer than ten. This chain links TRBV12-5 with TRBJ1-2; D perhaps matches TRBD1 (5 bases). Germline assignment: CDR1 LGHNT and CDR2 FRNRAP. The CDR3 is 14 amino acids. Trimming took off 0 bases at V and 2 bases at J, with 7 bases between the two ends. For the CDR3, the DNA is TGTGCTAGTGGTTTGGTACCAGGGAACTATGGCTACACCTTC. Its translation: CASGLVPGNYGYTF.

The chain combines TRBV5-1 with TRBJ2-1; TRBD2 matches at 13 bases. The CDR3 extends over 15 amino acids. Germline values: CDR1 SGHRS, CDR2 YFSETQ. Losses at the gene ends were 3 bases for V and 10 bases for J; bases not matched to a gene: 7. CDR3 coding DNA: TGCGCCAGCAGCTCCGAAGGGACTAGCGGGACCGAGCAGTTCTTC. It encodes CASSSEGTSGTEQFF.

The genes are TRBV5-1 and TRBJ1-2; 9 bases align to TRBD1. This CDR3 contains 15 residues. Germline V lookup: CDR1 SGHRS, CDR2 YFSETQ. Unmatched junction bases numbered 8, after V lost 4 bases and J lost 4 bases. The CDR3 DNA reads as TGCGCCAGCAGCACGACGACAGGGGGTGTCTATGGCTACACCTTC. The encoded protein is CASSTTTGGVYGYTF.

This chain links TRBV6-5 with TRBJ1-5, with TRBD1 as a possible D gene (6 bases). The CDR3 is made up of 13 amino acids. Germline CDR1 and CDR2: MNHEY and SVGAGI. V gave up 6 bases and J gave up 4 bases, with 10 bases separating them. DNA for the CDR3: TGTGCCAGCAGGCGACAGGATAATCAGCCCCAGCATTTT. Translation: CASRRQDNQPQHF.

This clone was counted between two and nine times. The chain carries TRBV19 and TRBJ2-3; 13 bases map to TRBD2. The germline CDR1 and CDR2 sequences are LNHDA and SQIVND (reference sequence). This CDR3 has 16 amino acids. The V gene end was trimmed by 3 bases and the J gene end by 1 base; junction bases not matched to a gene: 1. CDR3 in DNA: TGTGCCAGTAGTATGGGACTAGCGGGACGCACAGATACGCAGTATTTT. It codes for CASSMGLAGRTDTQYF. Drawing the rest from reference TRBV19 and TRBJ2-3, the complete variable domain is DGGITQSPKYLFRKEGQNVTLSCEQNLNHDAMYWYRQDPGQGLRLIYYSQIVNDFQKGDIAEGYSVSREKKESFPLTVTSAQKNPTAFYLCASSMGLAGRTDTQYFGPGTRLTVL.

This clone was found a few times. As DNA, the CDR3 is TGTGCCAGCAGCTTGAACAGAGTCTCTGGCTACACCTTC. Protein sequence: CASSLNRVSGYTF. V is TRBV5-6 and J is TRBJ1-2; unclear D gene. The V end was cut by 1 base, the J end by 7 bases, with 11 bases between. Germline V gene data show CDR1 as SGHDT and CDR2 as YYEEEE. The CDR3 consists of 13 residues.

V usage is TRBV5-4 and J usage is TRBJ1-1; D remains ambiguous. Germline values: CDR1 SGHNT, CDR2 YYREEE (reference sequence). V was trimmed by 0 bases and J by 4 bases, leaving 10 bases between them. The CDR3 runs 14 residues. The CDR3 loop reads CASSLVPRSTEAFF. For the CDR3, the DNA is TGTGCCAGCAGCTTGGTCCCGAGGAGCACTGAAGCTTTCTTT. Combining the CDR3 with reference TRBV5-4 and TRBJ1-1 gives the whole variable domain ETGVTQSPTHLIKTRGQQVTLRCSSQSGHNTVSWYQQALGQGPQFIFQYYREEENGRGNFPPRFSGLQFPNYSSELNVNALELDDSALYLCASSLVPRSTEAFFGQGTRLTVV.